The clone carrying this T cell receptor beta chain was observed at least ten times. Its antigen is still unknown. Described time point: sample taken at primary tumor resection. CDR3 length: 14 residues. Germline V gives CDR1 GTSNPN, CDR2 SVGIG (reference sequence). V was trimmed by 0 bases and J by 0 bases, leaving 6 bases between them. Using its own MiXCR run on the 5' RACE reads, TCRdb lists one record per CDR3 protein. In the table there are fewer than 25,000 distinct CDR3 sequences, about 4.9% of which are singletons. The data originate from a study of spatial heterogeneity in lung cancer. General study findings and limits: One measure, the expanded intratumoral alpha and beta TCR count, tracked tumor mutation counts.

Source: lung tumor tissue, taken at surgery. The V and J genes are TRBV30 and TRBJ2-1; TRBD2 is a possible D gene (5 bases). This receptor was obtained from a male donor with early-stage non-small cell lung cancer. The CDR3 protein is CAWSVTSSYNEQFF. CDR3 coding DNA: TGTGCCTGGAGTGTCACTAGCTCCTACAATGAGCAGTTCTTC.